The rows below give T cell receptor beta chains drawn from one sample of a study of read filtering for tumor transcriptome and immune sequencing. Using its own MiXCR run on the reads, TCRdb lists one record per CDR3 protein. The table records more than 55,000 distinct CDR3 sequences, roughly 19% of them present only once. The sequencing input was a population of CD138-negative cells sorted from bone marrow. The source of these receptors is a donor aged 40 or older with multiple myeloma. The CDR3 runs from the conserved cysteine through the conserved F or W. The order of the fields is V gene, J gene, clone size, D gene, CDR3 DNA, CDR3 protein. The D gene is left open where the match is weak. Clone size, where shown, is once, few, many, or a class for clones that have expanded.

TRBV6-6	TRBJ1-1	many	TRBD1	TGTGCCAGCAGCGCCGGGACAGGGGACGGTGAAGCTTTCTTT	CASSAGTGDGEAFF
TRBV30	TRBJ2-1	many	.	TGTGCCTGGATTCCGGGAAATGAGCAGTTCTTC	CAWIPGNEQFF
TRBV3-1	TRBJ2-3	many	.	TGTGCCAGCAGCCAAGGATCCAGGACTCTAGCGCAGTATTTT	CASSQGSRTLAQYF
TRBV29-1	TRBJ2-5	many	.	TGCAGCGCCGAAGGAGATCCCTCGCAAGAGACCCAGTACTTC	CSAEGDPSQETQYF
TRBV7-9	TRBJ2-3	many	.	TGTGCCAGCAGCCCCGGGGTCGAGGGAGATACGCAGTATTTT	CASSPGVEGDTQYF
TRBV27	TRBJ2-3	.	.	TGTGCCAGCAGCAGAACCGGGACACCATCTAGCACAGATACGCAGTATTTT	CASSRTGTPSSTDTQYF
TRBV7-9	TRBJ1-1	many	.	TGTGCCAGCAGCTTACCGGGGGCGGGCGCTGAAGCTTTCTTT	CASSLPGAGAEAFF
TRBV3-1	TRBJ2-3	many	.	TGTGCCAGCAGCCTGGAGGATACGCAGTATTTT	CASSLEDTQYF
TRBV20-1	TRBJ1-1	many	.	TGCAGTGCTCCACCCGGTGCCGGACTTTGGGACACTGAAGCTTTCTTT	CSAPPGAGLWDTEAFF
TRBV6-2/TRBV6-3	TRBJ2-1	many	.	TGTGCCAGCAGTTTGGTAAGAAATGAGCAGTTCTTC	CASSLVRNEQFF
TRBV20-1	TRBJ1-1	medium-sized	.	TGCAGTGCTAGTATAGGGTCCCCGGGCACTGAAGCTTTCTTT	CSASIGSPGTEAFF
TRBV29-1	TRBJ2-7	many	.	TGCAGCGTTCAGGTTAGCTCCTACGAGCAGTACTTC	CSVQVSSYEQYF
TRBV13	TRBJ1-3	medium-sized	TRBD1	TGTGCCAGCAGGCACCCAGGGGACAGCTCTGGAAACACCATATATTTT	CASRHPGDSSGNTIYF
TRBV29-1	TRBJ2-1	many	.	TGCAGCGTTGATCGGGGGAATGAGCAGTTCTTC	CSVDRGNEQFF
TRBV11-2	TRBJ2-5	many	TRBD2	TGTGCCAGCAGCCGGACGGGGGGAGAGACCCAGTACTTC	CASSRTGGETQYF
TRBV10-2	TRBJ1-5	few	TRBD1	TGCGCCAGCAGCGGACAGGTCGTTAATCAGCCCCAGCATTTT	CASSGQVVNQPQHF
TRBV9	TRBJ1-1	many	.	TGTGCCAGCAGCGTGGGCAGTTGGAACACTGAAGCTTTCTTT	CASSVGSWNTEAFF